The 32 T cell receptor beta chains below were found in one sample sequenced in a study of blood T cells in healthy people across ages. The use of a sample-barcoded 5' primer and a J-beta primer mix characterized a second PCR of roughly 6 to 11 cycles. TCRdb itself ran the 5' RACE reads through MiXCR, one entry per CDR3 protein. The table includes roughly 800,000 distinct CDR3 sequences, more than 45% detected once. The sequencing sample was made of blood. These receptors were collected from a man in his thirties or forties in good health.

This chain joins TRBV7-6 and TRBJ2-5; a weak D match, TRBD2 (6 bases). Germline CDR1 reads SGHVS; CDR2 reads FNYEAQ. Trimming removed 2 bases at V and 2 bases at J, with 12 bases between. The CDR3 covers 15 residues. This CDR3 is CASSLSRGRQETQYF. The CDR3 region has the DNA TGTGCCAGCAGCTTATCCCGGGGGAGGCAAGAGACCCAGTACTTC.

The rearrangement links TRBV20-1 to TRBJ1-5; D not resolved. The V gene's germline CDR1 is DFQATT and CDR2 SNEGSKA (reference sequence). Trimming took off 1 base at V and 7 bases at J, with 14 bases between the two ends. The CDR3 spans 14 residues. CDR3 in amino acids: CSARALYLGQPQHF. The CDR3 DNA sequence: TGCAGTGCTAGAGCATTATATCTCGGACAGCCCCAGCATTTT.

This clonotype was counted between two and nine times. The J gene is TRBJ1-2, the V gene TRBV13; TRBD1 agrees at 8 bases. This CDR3 region has 14 residues. Losses at the gene ends were 4 bases for V and 3 bases for J; bases not matched to a gene: 4. Germline V CDR1 and CDR2: PRHDT, FYEKMQ (reference sequence). The CDR3: CASSSPGGDYGYTF. CDR3 in DNA: TGTGCCAGCAGCTCACCAGGGGGCGACTATGGCTACACCTTC.

The chain combines TRBV4-2 with TRBJ2-1, with D perhaps given as TRBD1 or TRBD2 (5 bases each). Germline values: CDR1 LGHNA, CDR2 YNFKEQ. Trimming removed 0 bases from V and 6 bases from J, with 15 bases in between. There are 16 residues in the CDR3. The CDR3 sequence: CASSQDFYGARNEQFF. Here the CDR3 DNA reads TGTGCCAGCAGCCAAGATTTTTACGGGGCCCGCAATGAGCAGTTCTTC.

This clonotype was seen only once. The chain combines TRBV29-1 with TRBJ2-5; tentative D call: TRBD2 (5 bases). The DNA end lines up better with TRBJ2-1; the J call may be wrong. CDR3 length: 12 amino acids. Germline CDR1 is SQVTM and CDR2 is ANQGSEA. The CDR3 spells CSVDGEQETQFF. The CDR3 DNA sequence: TGCAGCGTTGACGGGGAGCAAGAGACCCAGTTCTTC.

The V call is TRBV10-3, the J call TRBJ1-2, with 10 bases that match TRBD1. The trim removed 7 bases at V and 2 bases at J, leaving 10 bases unmatched. The CDR3 is 16 amino acids. Germline CDR1 and CDR2: ENHRY and SYGVKD. As DNA, the CDR3 is TGTGCCATCAAGACCGGGACAGGGGCGTTGAACTATGGCTACACCTTC. Translating it yields CAIKTGTGALNYGYTF.

The rearrangement joins TRBV29-1 to TRBJ2-5, with TRBD1 as a possible D gene (6 bases). Per germline, CDR1 SQVTM and CDR2 ANQGSEA. Trimming left V 6 bases short and J 4 bases short, with 18 bases between. CDR3 length: 14 amino acids. CDR3 nucleotides: TGCAGCGTCTACCTCGGACAGCCAATAGAGACCCAGTACTTC. Translated, it gives CSVYLGQPIETQYF.

The V gene is TRBV7-2, the J gene TRBJ2-7, with 11 bases aligning to TRBD2. The CDR3 spans 16 residues. The V gene's germline CDR1 is SGHTA and CDR2 FQGNSA. The junction had 13 bases not matched to a gene; V was cut back by 5 bases and J by 7 bases. In DNA form, the CDR3 reads TGTGCCAGCAGCCCTGGGACTAGCGGACGCTACAATGAGCAGTACTTC. Translated: CASSPGTSGRYNEQYF.

The chain has TRBV10-3 and TRBJ2-1; 9 bases map to TRBD1. Germline CDR1 and CDR2: ENHRY and SYGVKD. There are 15 residues in the CDR3. J was trimmed by 5 bases and V by 3 bases; bases with no gene match: 5. The CDR3 DNA follows: TGTGCCATCAGTGATGAGGGACAGGGAAACAATGAGCAGTTCTTC. Translation gives CAISDEGQGNNEQFF.

This clonotype was seen a few times. The chain is built from TRBV10-2 and TRBJ2-7; no clear D. The V gene's germline CDR1 is WSHSY and CDR2 SAAADI. The V end was cut by 1 base, the J end by 6 bases, with 10 bases between. This CDR3 has 13 amino acids. CDR3 DNA: TGCGCCAGCAGTGAGTTTAGAGCACCCGAGCAGTACTTC. Protein product: CASSEFRAPEQYF.

V usage is TRBV11-2 and J usage is TRBJ1-2; unclear D gene. Between the trimmed V and J ends, which lost 5 bases and 6 bases, there was a span of 16 bases. There are 14 residues in the CDR3. The germline V gene has CDR1 SGHAT and CDR2 FQNNGV. CDR3 DNA: TGTGCCAGCAGCCCCTTCGGGGAAGGAGATGGCTACACCTTC. Translated: CASSPFGEGDGYTF.

For this clonotype: Mismatch with germline at one junction end may stem from a read error. The J gene is TRBJ2-1, the V gene TRBV9; TRBD1 matches at 9 bases. The J call is doubtful: the DNA matches TRBJ2-7 better. Germline V gene data show CDR1 as SGDLS and CDR2 as YYNGEE. This CDR3 is 15 amino acids long. This CDR3 reads CAGSVGQGKLNEQYF. CDR3 nucleotides: TGTGCCGGCAGCGTGGGACAGGGTAAATTGAACGAGCAGTACTTC.

The genes are TRBV7-2 and TRBJ1-1, with a weak D call TRBD1 (5 bases). Trimming removed 5 bases at V and 1 base at J, with 8 bases between. Per germline, CDR1 SGHTA and CDR2 FQGNSA. CDR3 length: 13 amino acids. CDR3: CASSQGSNTEAFF. CDR3 DNA sequence: TGTGCCAGCAGCCAGGGATCGAACACTGAAGCTTTCTTT. The variable domain in full, with the rest retrieved from reference TRBV7-2 and TRBJ1-1, is GAGVSQSPSNKVTEKGKDVELRCDPISGHTALYWYRQSLGQGLEFLIYFQGNSAPDKSGLPSDRFSAERTGGSVSTLTIQRTQQEDSAVYLCASSQGSNTEAFFGQGTRLTVV.

Concerning this clonotype: With a much larger clone just one base away, this may be a read error. The chain joins TRBV20-1 to TRBJ2-1; D remains ambiguous. The germline CDR1 and CDR2 sequences are DFQATT and SNEGSKA (reference sequence). The CDR3 has 12 amino acids. The CDR3 protein is CSARPTYSEQFF. The DNA of the CDR3 is TGCAGTGCTAGGCCTACGTACAGTGAGCAGTTCTTC.

The rearrangement links TRBV5-1 to TRBJ1-2, with D uncertain. The CDR3 loop spans 14 amino acids. Germline V lookup: CDR1 SGHRS, CDR2 YFSETQ. V gave up 1 base and J gave up 7 bases, with 14 bases separating them. CDR3 sequence reads: CASSLPSPRGGYTF. The CDR3 region has the DNA TGCGCCAGCAGCTTGCCGTCCCCCCGGGGTGGCTACACCTTC.

This clonotype was seen a few times. The chain uses TRBV10-3 and TRBJ2-1, with 9 nucleotides matching TRBD2. V lost 6 bases to trimming and J lost 0 bases; unmatched junction nucleotides: 12. This CDR3 contains 18 residues. Germline V gene lookup returns CDR1 ENHRY and CDR2 SYGVKD. CDR3 residues: CAIRNGAGGPGSYNEQFF. The DNA of the CDR3 is TGTGCCATCAGGAATGGGGCGGGAGGGCCTGGCTCCTACAATGAGCAGTTCTTC.

V is TRBV12-3 or TRBV12-4 and J is TRBJ2-4; D may be TRBD1 (5 bases). Trimming left V 3 bases short and J 13 bases short, with 13 bases between. The CDR3 extends over 12 amino acids. The CDR3 reads CASSFSQGTQYF. DNA of the CDR3: TGTGCCAGCAGTTTTTCTCAGGGAACCCAGTACTTC.

The rearrangement joins TRBV7-9 to TRBJ2-5; the match to TRBD2 covers 9 bases. The CDR3 totals 17 residues. Germline lookup yields CDR1 SEHNR and CDR2 FQNEAQ (reference sequence). The J segment lost 4 bases and the V segment lost 1 base, leaving 10 bases of the junction unmatched. DNA of the CDR3: TGTGCCAGCAGCTTAGGTTATGGACTAGCGACTGGAGAGACCCAGTACTTC. Translation: CASSLGYGLATGETQYF.

The DNA for the CDR3 is TGTGCCAGCAGTGAACAGCAGAACCTGTACAATGAGCAGTTCTTC. Translation gives CASSEQQNLYNEQFF. This chain links TRBV4-2 with TRBJ2-1; no firm D call. Trimming removed 6 bases at V and 4 bases at J, with 16 bases between. CDR1 and CDR2 (germline): LGHNA, YNFKEQ. This CDR3 spans 15 amino acids.

J is TRBJ1-4 and V is TRBV7-9; no clear D. V was cut by 0 bases and J by 5 bases, with 13 bases left in between. The CDR3 has 16 amino acids. Per the germline V gene, CDR1 is SEHNR and CDR2 is FQNEAQ (reference sequence). CDR3 nucleotides: TGTGCCAGCAGCTTAGCGCACGCACTGCTCAATGAAAAACTGTTTTTT. It encodes CASSLAHALLNEKLFF.

CDR3: CSANPSLYGYTF. The CDR3 DNA reads as TGCAGTGCTAACCCCAGCCTCTATGGCTACACCTTC. The rearrangement joins TRBV20-1 to TRBJ1-2; D gene ambiguous. With 4 bases removed from V and 4 bases from J, the gap between germline ends came to 10 bases. Germline V lookup: CDR1 DFQATT, CDR2 SNEGSKA (reference sequence). This CDR3 has 12 amino acids.

The rearrangement links TRBV29-1 to TRBJ1-2, with 8 nucleotides matching TRBD1. V was pared by 8 bases and J by 4 bases, with 3 bases of the junction left unmatched. The length of the CDR3 is 11 residues. CDR1 and CDR2 (germline): SQVTM, ANQGSEA. The CDR3 sequence: CSSTGVYGYTF. The CDR3, as DNA: TGCAGCTCGACAGGGGTCTATGGCTACACCTTC. The variable domain in full, completed from reference TRBV29-1 and TRBJ1-2, reads SAVISQKPSRDICQRGTSLTIQCQVDSQVTMMFWYRQQPGQSLTLIATANQGSEATYESGFVIDKFPISRPNLTFSTLTVSNMSPEDSSIYLCSSTGVYGYTFGSGTRLTVV.

This clonotype has only a few counts. The V and J genes are TRBV4-2 and TRBJ2-7; 7 nucleotides match TRBD1. Germline assignment: CDR1 LGHNA and CDR2 YNFKEQ. There are 15 residues in the CDR3. The V and J ends lost 4 bases and 0 bases, in that order; junction bases with no gene match: 6. CDR3 in amino acids: CASSLTGTVSYEQYF. The CDR3 bases are TGTGCCAGCAGCCTCACCGGGACAGTCTCCTACGAGCAGTACTTC.

This chain links TRBV12-3 or TRBV12-4 with TRBJ2-5; tentative D call: TRBD1 (6 bases). Trimming pared 3 bases from V and 4 bases from J, leaving 9 bases between. The CDR3 is 13 amino acids. The CDR3 DNA follows: TGTGCCAGCAGTTTCAGGGGACGAGAGACCCAGTACTTC. The encoded protein is CASSFRGRETQYF.

This chain joins TRBV28 and TRBJ2-7; D possibly corresponds to TRBD2 (6 bases). With 5 bases removed from V and 3 bases from J, the gap between germline ends came to 17 bases. Germline assignment: CDR1 MDHEN and CDR2 SYDVKM. This CDR3 has 15 amino acids. As DNA, the CDR3 is TGTGCCAGCAGTCCCCCCGGACTATCCTACTACGAGCAGTACTTC. This codes for CASSPPGLSYYEQYF.

V and J are TRBV7-9 and TRBJ2-2; no clear D. Germline V gene data show CDR1 as SEHNR and CDR2 as FQNEAQ (reference sequence). Trimming pared 6 bases from V and 4 bases from J, leaving 12 bases between. This CDR3 region has 14 residues. The CDR3 protein is CASRPPSLTGELFF. For the CDR3, the DNA is TGTGCCAGCAGACCTCCTAGTCTCACCGGGGAGCTGTTTTTT. The full variable domain, in which reference TRBV7-9 and TRBJ2-2 provide the parts outside the CDR3, is DTGVSQNPRHKITKRGQNVTFRCDPISEHNRLYWYRQTLGQGPEFLTYFQNEAQLEKSRLLSDRFSAERPKGSFSTLEIQRTEQGDSAMYLCASRPPSLTGELFFGEGSRLTVL.

V gene TRBV6-5 combines with J gene TRBJ2-7; TRBD1 aligns across 8 bases. CDR1 is MNHEY, CDR2 SVGAGI, per germline. The V and J ends lost 1 base and 3 bases, in that order; junction bases with no gene match: 5. The CDR3 is 15 residues long. Here the CDR3 DNA reads TGTGCCAGCAGTTACTTCCCAGGGGGCAACTACGAGCAGTACTTC. Translating gives CASSYFPGGNYEQYF.

This chain joins TRBV2 and TRBJ2-5; D not resolved. The CDR3 runs 12 residues. V was clipped by 3 bases and J by 7 bases, with 9 bases between them. Germline CDR1 and CDR2: SNHLY and FYNNEI. Here the CDR3 reads CASSDKGWTQYF. The CDR3, as DNA: TGTGCCAGCAGTGACAAGGGATGGACCCAGTACTTC.

This clonotype was seen only once. Germline and junction disagree at one end, which may indicate a read error. This sequence joins TRBV7-7 and TRBJ2-4; D remains ambiguous. The tail of the sequence fits TRBJ2-7 better, so the J call may be wrong. The CDR3 is made up of 13 amino acids. Per the germline V gene, CDR1 is SSHAT and CDR2 is FNYEAQ (reference sequence). The CDR3 loop reads CASSLQPGNEQYF. The CDR3 DNA follows: TGTGCTAGCAGCTTGCAACCTGGTAACGAGCAGTACTTC.

Only a few counts were recorded for this clonotype. The chain employs TRBV4-3 and TRBJ2-2; D might be TRBD2 (5 bases). The germline CDR1 and CDR2 sequences are LGHNA and YSLEER. The V end lost 4 bases, the J end lost 3 bases, and 12 bases lay between the germline ends. This CDR3 comprises 15 residues. The CDR3 region has the DNA TGCGCCAGCAGCCGCGGAGCGGCCGACACCGGGGAGCTGTTTTTT. It encodes CASSRGAADTGELFF.

The chain has TRBV3-1 and TRBJ1-5, with D unresolved. The V and J ends lost 3 bases and 4 bases respectively, with 4 bases between them. The CDR3 is made up of 12 amino acids. Germline CDR1 is LGHDT and CDR2 is YNNKEL (reference sequence). In DNA, the CDR3 is TGTGCCAGCAGCCAGAAGAATCAGCCCCAGCATTTT. Translation gives CASSQKNQPQHF. The whole variable domain, remainder taken from reference TRBV3-1 and TRBJ1-5, is DTAVSQTPKYLVTQMGNDKSIKCEQNLGHDTMYWYKQDSKKFLKIMFSYNNKELIINETVPNRFSPKSPDKAHLNLHINSLELGDSAVYFCASSQKNQPQHFGDGTRLSIL.

The chain couples TRBV7-9 to TRBJ2-7; D not certain. V was pared by 1 base and J by 2 bases, with 12 bases between. The CDR3 consists of 15 residues. Germline CDR1 reads SEHNR; CDR2 reads FQNEAQ (reference sequence). The CDR3 DNA reads TGTGCCAGCAGCTTAGGAACCATACGTGCCTACGAGCAGTACTTC. This codes for CASSLGTIRAYEQYF.